What follows are 3 T cell receptor beta chains derived from one specimen sequenced in a study of metastatic and nonmetastatic thyroid tumors. Using MiXCR, TCRdb re-called clones from the PCR reads. The sample carries about 69,000 clones, over 12% recorded once. No patient had received any treatment before thyroid surgery. Material: blood. These receptors came from a male donor with papillary thyroid cancer or a benign thyroid nodule (not recorded which). Some clones in this sample may be carry-over from other donors' samples.

This clone was seen repeatedly, ten times or more. The rearrangement links TRBV20-1 to TRBJ2-7; 8 bases are a match to TRBD1. Looked up from germline, CDR1 is DFQATT and CDR2 is SNEGSKA (reference sequence). With 0 bases clipped from V and 6 bases from J, the junction kept 4 bases outside the gene matches. This CDR3 contains 13 residues. CDR3 nucleotide sequence: TGCAGTGCTAGAGATGACAGGGGTCCCGAGCAGTACTTC. Translating it yields CSARDDRGPEQYF.

This clone occurred many times. The chain uses TRBV19 and TRBJ2-3; 8 nucleotides line up with TRBD2. CDR1 LNHDA and CDR2 SQIVND come from the germline V gene (reference sequence). The CDR3 is 17 amino acids. Trimming removed 4 bases from V and 0 bases from J; junction bases left unmatched: 9. This CDR3 reads CASSSLAGIDSTDTQYF. CDR3 sequence (DNA): TGTGCCAGTAGTAGTTTAGCGGGGATAGATAGCACAGATACGCAGTATTTT. The full variable domain, rest sourced from reference TRBV19 and TRBJ2-3, is DGGITQSPKYLFRKEGQNVTLSCEQNLNHDAMYWYRQDPGQGLRLIYYSQIVNDFQKGDIAEGYSVSREKKESFPLTVTSAQKNPTAFYLCASSSLAGIDSTDTQYFGPGTRLTVL.

This clone came up many times. This chain uses TRBV7-3 with TRBJ2-1; 7 bases are a match to TRBD2. CDR3 length equals 15 residues. Trimming at V came to 5 bases and at J to 4 bases, leaving 8 bases not matched to a gene. The germline V gene encodes CDR1 SGHTA and CDR2 FQGTGA. The CDR3 DNA sequence: TGTGCCAGCAGCCCGTTAGGGGAGGGTTACAATGAGCAGTTCTTC. It specifies CASSPLGEGYNEQFF.